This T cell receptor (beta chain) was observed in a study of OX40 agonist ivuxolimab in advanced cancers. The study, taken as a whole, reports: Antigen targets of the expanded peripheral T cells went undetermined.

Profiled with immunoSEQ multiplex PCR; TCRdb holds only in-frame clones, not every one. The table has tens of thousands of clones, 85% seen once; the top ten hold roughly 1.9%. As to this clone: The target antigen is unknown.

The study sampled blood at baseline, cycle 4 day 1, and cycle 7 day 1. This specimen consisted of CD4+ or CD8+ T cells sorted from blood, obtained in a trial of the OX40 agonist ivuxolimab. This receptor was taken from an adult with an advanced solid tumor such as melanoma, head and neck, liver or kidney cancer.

This CDR3 reads CASSFQGGQETQYF. CDR3 in DNA: TGTGCCAGCAGCTTTCAAGGGGGTCAAGAGACCCAGTACTTC. The chain has TRBV7-2 and TRBJ2-5, with D possibly matching TRBD1 (6 bases). CDR1 is SGHTA, CDR2 FQGNSA, per germline. V was pared by 3 bases and J by 2 bases, with 10 bases between. The CDR3 extends over 14 amino acids.